The T cell receptor (beta chain) under discussion was sequenced for a study of cytomegalovirus exposure and HLA in healthy donors. Details on this clone: Its antigen is unidentified.

Germline CDR1 SGHKS, CDR2 YYEKEE (reference sequence). V lost 4 bases, J lost 5 bases, and 6 bases stayed unmatched. There are 15 residues in the CDR3. PCR involved 60 Vbeta and 13 Jbeta primers. Under the authors' procedure: Around 80 million unique TCR beta chains, around 11 million of them shared, were counted by a later analysis. Produced via immunoSEQ multiplex PCR; TCRdb's table is partial and in-frame only. That table supplies the V and J calls and clone size; D and trimming were determined from the DNA. The sample shows more than 90,000 clones, around 81% of them seen only once. General study findings and limits: Exclusion as indistinguishable affected some V segments, including TRBV6-2 and TRBV6-3.

Sequenced material: PBMCs. The TCR originated in a woman aged 70-85 years in good health and CMV-seropositive. This sequence joins TRBV5-5 and TRBJ2-2, with 9 bases identical to TRBD1. CDR3 sequence: CASSADRGGTGELFF. CDR3 bases: TGTGCCAGCAGCGCGGACAGGGGCGGGACCGGGGAGCTGTTTTTT. The entire variable domain, with the rest obtained from reference TRBV5-5 and TRBJ2-2, is as follows: DAGVTQSPTHLIKTRGQQVTLRCSPISGHKSVSWYQQVLGQGPQFIFQYYEKEERGRGNFPDRFSARQFPNYSSELNVNALLLGDSALYLCASSADRGGTGELFFGEGSRLTVL.